Given below is one TCR beta chain in context. Antigen specificity is unknown. The sample originates from a study of cytomegalovirus exposure and HLA in healthy donors. Study background: Of all 400 or so donors who were genotyped, around 82% belonged to the Caucasian-associated ancestry cluster. Study-wide points: A later analysis found common viral pathogens apparently linked to several of the most significant clusters.

V was pared by 4 bases and J by 7 bases, with 15 bases between. Germline V gene sequence: CDR1 SGDLS, CDR2 YYNGEE. The CDR3 spans 14 residues. The primer mix had 60 Vbeta and 13 Jbeta primers. Generated by immunoSEQ multiplex PCR, the TCRdb table keeps only in-frame clones and is missing some. The sample has 130,000 or so clones; approximately 87% are singletons. The sequenced sample consisted of PBMCs. This receptor was taken from a man aged 40-55 years in good health and CMV-seronegative. The V call is TRBV9, the J call TRBJ1-5; D is possibly TRBD1 (5 bases). This CDR3 reads CASSSGTSNQPQHF. As DNA, the CDR3 is TGTGCCAGCAGCAGCGGGACGTCCAACCAGCCCCAGCATTTT.